A selection of T cell receptor beta chains follows, all from one sample in a study of T-cell reconstitution after alpha-beta-depleted transplantation in children. TCRdb processed the PCR reads anew with MiXCR; each CDR3 protein has one entry. Seen here are 500,000 to 750,000 distinct CDR3 sequences, over 25% observed once, and the top ten hold about 35%. The specimen comprised PBMCs, sampled before TCRalphabeta/CD19-depleted stem cell transplant. The receptors come from a boy under three years old with Wiskott-Aldrich syndrome, due to receive a stem cell transplant. Each CDR3 is given with its conserved first and last residue. A D gene is named only where the DNA matches it firmly. The size field is filled for only some rows; it gives once, few, many or a size class.

length	size	V	J	D	CDR3	DNA
14	-	TRBV5-1	TRBJ1-2	-	CASSLDPTNYGYTF	TGCGCCAGCAGCTTGGACCCAACTAACTATGGCTACACCTTC
16	-	TRBV18	TRBJ2-1	-	CASSPRVFPSYNEQFF	TGTGCCAGCTCACCACGGGTGTTCCCTTCCTACAATGAGCAGTTCTTC
14	-	TRBV5-1	TRBJ2-7	-	CASSLVGVFYEQYF	TGCGCCAGCAGCTTGGTGGGGGTGTTTTACGAGCAGTACTTC
12	-	TRBV2	TRBJ2-7	-	CASRGRAYEQYF	TGTGCCAGCAGGGGCAGAGCCTACGAGCAGTACTTC
15	-	TRBV12-3/TRBV12-4	TRBJ2-7	TRBD1	CASSPWDRGRPEQYF	TGTGCCAGCAGTCCTTGGGACAGGGGGCGCCCCGAGCAGTACTTC
13	-	TRBV10-3	TRBJ2-7	TRBD2	CAIGLAGDYEQYF	TGTGCCATTGGACTAGCGGGAGATTACGAGCAGTACTTC
17	-	TRBV20-1	TRBJ2-3	-	CSARTAAGGVRADTQYF	TGCAGTGCTAGGACGGCAGCCGGCGGGGTTAGGGCAGATACGCAGTATTTT
15	few	TRBV29-1	TRBJ2-5	-	CSGGEGALYQETQYF	TGCAGCGGAGGGGAGGGGGCCTTGTACCAAGAGACCCAGTACTTC
17	-	TRBV12-3/TRBV12-4	TRBJ2-5	TRBD2	CASSLRSSGRARETQYF	TGTGCCAGCAGCCTAAGATCTAGCGGGAGGGCCCGGGAGACCCAGTACTTC
14	-	TRBV12-3/TRBV12-4	TRBJ2-2	-	CASSLVHNTGELFF	TGTGCCAGCAGTTTAGTCCATAACACCGGGGAGCTGTTTTTT
18	-	TRBV11-2	TRBJ1-1	-	CASSLDGGAGGPRSEAFF	TGTGCCAGCAGCTTAGATGGAGGGGCGGGGGGGCCAAGGTCTGAAGCTTTCTTT
16	-	TRBV9	TRBJ2-1	-	CASSVIGHTSPNEQFF	TGTGCCAGCAGCGTAATAGGACACACCTCCCCCAATGAGCAGTTCTTC
17	-	TRBV3-1	TRBJ2-1	TRBD2	CASSQEWASGSYNEQFF	TGTGCCAGCAGCCAAGAGTGGGCTAGCGGCTCCTACAATGAGCAGTTCTTC
11	few	TRBV6-1	TRBJ2-7	-	CASSPKGEQYF	TGTGCCAGCAGTCCCAAGGGCGAGCAGTACTTC
20	-	TRBV4-2	TRBJ2-7	-	CASSQRGDRGPGLADYEQYF	TGTGCCAGCAGCCAGAGGGGGGACAGGGGACCGGGACTAGCGGACTACGAGCAGTACTTC
16	few	TRBV24-1	TRBJ2-1	-	CATSDSVAANYNEQFF	TGTGCCACCAGTGATTCGGTAGCGGCGAACTACAATGAGCAGTTCTTC
13	few	TRBV5-1	TRBJ2-5	TRBD2	CASSENSGETQYF	TGCGCCAGCAGCGAGAATAGCGGGGAGACCCAGTACTTC
15	-	TRBV4-1	TRBJ2-7	TRBD1	CASSLSRTGGYEQYF	TGCGCCAGCAGCCTTTCCAGGACAGGGGGCTACGAGCAGTACTTC
14	once	TRBV28	TRBJ2-7	-	CASRDGRDPYEQYF	TGTGCCAGCAGGGATGGGCGGGACCCCTACGAGCAGTACTTC
11	few	TRBV20-1	TRBJ1-2	-	CSATCEDGYTF	TGCAGTGCTACTTGTGAGGATGGCTACACCTTC
15	-	TRBV5-1	TRBJ2-7	-	CASSLYGGQNYEQYF	TGCGCCAGCAGCTTGTACGGGGGACAGAACTACGAGCAGTACTTC
14	few	TRBV5-1	TRBJ2-2	-	CASSPDRTTGELFF	TGCGCCAGCAGCCCGGACAGAACGACCGGGGAGCTGTTTTTT
14	few	TRBV28	TRBJ2-5	TRBD2	CASRIAGVQETQYF	TGTGCCAGCAGAATAGCGGGAGTCCAAGAGACCCAGTACTTC
14	few	TRBV29-1	TRBJ2-2	-	CSVGATVGTGELFF	TGCAGCGTTGGGGCGACAGTTGGAACCGGGGAGCTGTTTTTT
16	-	TRBV5-1	TRBJ2-2	TRBD2	CVSSLAASGTTGELFF	TGCGTCAGCAGCTTGGCGGCTAGCGGGACTACCGGGGAGCTGTTTTTT
13	-	TRBV20-1	TRBJ2-1	-	CSPAQGGHNEQFF	TGCAGCCCGGCACAGGGAGGGCACAATGAGCAGTTCTTC
13	-	TRBV6-1	TRBJ2-1	-	CASSPGSPNEQFF	TGTGCCAGCAGCCCAGGCAGTCCCAATGAGCAGTTCTTC
14	-	TRBV6-1	TRBJ2-7	-	CASSELSLGHEQYF	TGTGCCAGCAGTGAATTGTCTTTAGGACACGAGCAGTACTTC
16	few	TRBV5-6	TRBJ2-7	TRBD2	CASSLVSGREEYEQYF	TGTGCCAGCAGCTTGGTGAGCGGGAGGGAGGAATACGAGCAGTACTTC
14	-	TRBV20-1	TRBJ1-3	-	CSARSATVGNTIYF	TGCAGTGCTAGATCTGCGACAGTTGGAAACACCATATATTTT
15	few	TRBV12-3/TRBV12-4	TRBJ2-5	-	CASSLAGQSGETQYF	TGTGCCAGCAGTTTAGCTGGACAGTCAGGGGAGACCCAGTACTTC
12	-	TRBV27	TRBJ2-1	TRBD1	CASSIRTGRLFF	TGTGCCAGCAGTATACGGACAGGGCGGCTCTTCTTC
14	few	TRBV5-1	TRBJ2-7	TRBD1	CASSLVGQAYEQYF	TGCGCCAGCAGCTTGGTAGGACAGGCCTACGAGCAGTACTTC